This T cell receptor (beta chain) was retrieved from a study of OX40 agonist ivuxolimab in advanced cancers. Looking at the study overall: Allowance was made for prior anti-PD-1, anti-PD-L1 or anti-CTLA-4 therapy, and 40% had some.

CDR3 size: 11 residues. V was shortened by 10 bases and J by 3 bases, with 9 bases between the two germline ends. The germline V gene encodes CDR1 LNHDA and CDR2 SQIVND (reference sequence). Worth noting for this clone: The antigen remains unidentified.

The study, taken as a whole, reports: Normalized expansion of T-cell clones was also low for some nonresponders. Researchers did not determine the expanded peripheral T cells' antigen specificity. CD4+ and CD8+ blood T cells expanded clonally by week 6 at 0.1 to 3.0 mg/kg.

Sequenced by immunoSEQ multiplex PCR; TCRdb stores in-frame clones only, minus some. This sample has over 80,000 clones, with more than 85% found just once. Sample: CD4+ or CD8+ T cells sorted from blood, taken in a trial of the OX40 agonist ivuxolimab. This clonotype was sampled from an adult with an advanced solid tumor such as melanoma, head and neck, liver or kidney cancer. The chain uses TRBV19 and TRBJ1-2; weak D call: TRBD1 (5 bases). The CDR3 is CATQEDYGYTF. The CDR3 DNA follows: TGTGCCACACAGGAGGACTATGGCTACACCTTC.